Below are 26 T cell receptor beta chains sequenced from a single sample in a study of cytotoxic CD8 clonotypes in ibrutinib-treated CLL. Assay used: immunoSEQ multiplex PCR; TCRdb lists only in-frame clones, some missing. This sample yields approximately 350,000 clones, of which roughly 70% are seen a single time; around 6.3% belongs to the top ten. The sequencing here drew on PBMCs, taken after 36 months of ibrutinib treatment. All receptors derive from a human donor with chronic lymphocytic leukemia.

This chain joins TRBV7-3 and TRBJ2-3; TRBD2 agrees at 7 bases. In germline, CDR1 is SGHTA, CDR2 FQGTGA. This CDR3 is 18 amino acids long. Trimming took 0 bases from V and 3 from J; bases not matched to a gene: 12. Written as DNA, the CDR3 is TGTGCCAGCAGCTTAACGCAAGCTCCGGGACTACTGACAGATACGCAGTATTTT. Translation: CASSLTQAPGLLTDTQYF.

The chain combines TRBV29-1 with TRBJ1-3; 7 bases are a match to TRBD1. Looked up from germline, CDR1 is SQVTM and CDR2 is ANQGSEA. The CDR3 has 14 amino acids. Trimming cost V 4 bases and J 4 bases; bases outside gene matches: 7. As DNA, the CDR3 is TGCAGCGTTGTAGGAGGGGGCCGGGGAAACACCATATATTTT. Its translation is CSVVGGGRGNTIYF.

V gene TRBV5-6 combines with J gene TRBJ2-1; TRBD1 agrees at 7 bases. The CDR3 length is 15 residues. Trimming took 4 bases from V and 10 from J; bases not matched to a gene: 14. In germline, CDR1 is SGHDT, CDR2 YYEEEE. CDR3 bases: TGTGCCAGCAGCGACAGACAGGGTCGGCGATCGGAGCAGTTCTTC. Translation gives CASSDRQGRRSEQFF.

The genes are TRBV4-3 and TRBJ1-2; D might be TRBD1 (5 bases). The CDR3 is made up of 13 amino acids. The V end lost 2 bases, the J end lost 8 bases, and 12 bases lay between the germline ends. The germline gives CDR1 LGHNA, CDR2 YSLEER. CDR3 sequence: CASSQLYDRGYTF. CDR3 coding DNA: TGCGCCAGCAGCCAACTCTACGACAGAGGCTACACCTTC.

The chain joins TRBV10-3 to TRBJ1-4; D may be TRBD1 (6 bases). Germline CDR1 and CDR2: ENHRY and SYGVKD. V dropped 5 bases and J dropped 5 bases, with 9 bases sitting between them. This CDR3 is built from 13 residues. As DNA, the CDR3 is TGTGCCATCAGTAGAGGGACAAATGAAAAACTGTTTTTT. As protein: CAISRGTNEKLFF.

The V call is TRBV7-3, the J call TRBJ1-4; no clear D gene. The ends were cut back, 6 bases at V and 4 bases at J, with 12 bases in the middle. CDR3 size: 14 residues. CDR1 SGHTA and CDR2 FQGTGA come from the germline V gene. The CDR3 coding sequence is TGTGCCAGCAGTCGTTGGGCCCGTAATGAAAAACTGTTTTTT. Translated, it gives CASSRWARNEKLFF. Full variable domain (remainder filled in from reference TRBV7-3 and TRBJ1-4): GAGVSQTPSNKVTEKGKYVELRCDPISGHTALYWYRQSLGQGPEFLIYFQGTGAADDSGLPNDRFFAVRPEGSVSTLKIQRTERGDSAVYLCASSRWARNEKLFFGSGTQLSVL.

This clone has more than one count but fewer than ten. The chain employs TRBV2 and TRBJ1-4; no clear D. The CDR3 consists of 14 residues. V was pared by 5 bases and J by 4 bases, with 11 bases between. The germline V gene has CDR1 SNHLY and CDR2 FYNNEI. The CDR3 here is CASSWYSVNEKLFF. The DNA of the CDR3 is TGTGCCAGCAGTTGGTACAGCGTTAATGAAAAACTGTTTTTT.

The sample holds a few counts of this clone. This chain joins TRBV11-2 and TRBJ1-1; the D gene is possibly TRBD1 (5 bases). V was trimmed by 6 bases and J by 0 bases, leaving 11 bases between them. The CDR3 extends over 14 amino acids. The germline V gene encodes CDR1 SGHAT and CDR2 FQNNGV. Here the CDR3 DNA reads TGTGCCAGCAGTTTTAGGGGACTGAACACTGAAGCTTTCTTT. Its translation: CASSFRGLNTEAFF.

V is TRBV5-6 and J is TRBJ1-2; 7 nucleotides align to TRBD1. The ends lost 2 bases at V and 1 base at J; junction bases unmatched: 5. This CDR3 has 15 amino acids. Germline CDR1 is SGHDT and CDR2 is YYEEEE. CDR3 loop: CASSFGTANNYGYTF. CDR3 nucleotide sequence: TGTGCCAGCAGCTTCGGGACAGCGAATAACTATGGCTACACCTTC.

The chain links TRBV29-1 to TRBJ1-1; D is undetermined. Germline V gene lookup returns CDR1 SQVTM and CDR2 ANQGSEA. Trimming shortened V by 3 bases and J by 0 bases, and 11 bases separated the two germline ends. This CDR3 has 14 residues. The CDR3: CSVDLKGMNTEAFF. The CDR3 DNA follows: TGCAGCGTTGACCTCAAAGGGATGAACACTGAAGCTTTCTTT.

The chain combines TRBV29-1 with TRBJ2-1, with D possibly being TRBD2 (7 bases). CDR1 and CDR2 from the germline V gene are SQVTM and ANQGSEA. The CDR3 has 14 amino acids. V was trimmed by 6 bases and J by 12 bases, leaving 24 bases between them. CDR3: CSVGGRTRPSGQFF. The CDR3 region has the DNA TGCAGCGTGGGGGGGCGGACTAGGCCGTCTGGGCAGTTCTTC.

The chain links TRBV28 to TRBJ1-5; 8 bases align to TRBD1. Trimming at V came to 7 bases and at J to 10 bases, leaving 9 bases not matched to a gene. Germline loops: CDR1 MDHEN, CDR2 SYDVKM. This CDR3 region has 13 residues. The CDR3 DNA reads TGTGCCAGCACCGAACCGACAGGGGAACCCCAGCATTTT. Its translation: CASTEPTGEPQHF.

The V call is TRBV11-2, the J call TRBJ2-2; 7 bases map to TRBD1. CDR3 length: 15 residues. V lost 5 bases to trimming and J lost 5 bases; unmatched junction nucleotides: 8. From germline, CDR1 is SGHAT and CDR2 FQNNGV. CDR3 sequence reads: CASSRQGVETGELFF. DNA of the CDR3: TGTGCCAGCAGCCGTCAGGGGGTGGAGACCGGGGAGCTGTTTTTT.

The V and J genes are TRBV5-1 and TRBJ2-7, with TRBD2 identical over 8 bases. CDR3 length: 14 residues. With 4 bases clipped from V and 7 bases from J, the junction kept 10 bases outside the gene matches. The germline V gene encodes CDR1 SGHRS and CDR2 YFSETQ. DNA of the CDR3: TGCGCCAGCAGCCCCAGCGGGGGACTTGGAGAGCAGTACTTC. Residues: CASSPSGGLGEQYF.

The V gene is TRBV10-1, the J gene TRBJ1-1; a weak D match, TRBD1 (6 bases). V lost 6 bases and J lost 1, with 15 bases in between. Germline V gene data show CDR1 as WNHNN and CDR2 as SYGVQD (reference sequence). The CDR3 covers 15 residues. Here the CDR3 reads CASSPGAGKNTEAFF. CDR3 nucleotide sequence: TGCGCCAGCAGCCCAGGGGCGGGAAAGAACACTGAAGCTTTCTTT.

V gene TRBV2 combines with J gene TRBJ1-2, with TRBD1 identical over 9 bases. The length of the CDR3 is 15 residues. V lost 4 bases and J lost 4; bases outside the gene matches: 7. Germline loops: CDR1 SNHLY, CDR2 FYNNEI. The CDR3 bases are TGTGCCAGCAGTGTACCACAGGGGGCAAGCTATGGCTACACCTTC. Residues: CASSVPQGASYGYTF. Looking up the rest from reference TRBV2 and TRBJ1-2 gives the full variable domain: EPEVTQTPSHQVTQMGQEVILRCVPISNHLYFYWYRQILGQKVEFLVSFYNNEISEKSEIFDDQFSVERPDGSNFTLKIRSTKLEDSAMYFCASSVPQGASYGYTFGSGTRLTVV.

The gene calls are TRBV6-1 and TRBJ1-5, with D hard to call. V was cut by 7 bases and J by 7 bases, with 17 bases left in between. This CDR3 region has 14 residues. Germline-derived CDR1 and CDR2 are MNHNS and SASEGT. For the CDR3, the DNA is TGTGCCAGCATGCGGTACACCAATAGACAGCCCCAGCATTTT. Its translation is CASMRYTNRQPQHF.

The chain joins TRBV11-3 to TRBJ2-1; 9 bases map to TRBD1. The CDR3 consists of 16 residues. The germline V gene encodes CDR1 SGHNT and CDR2 YENEEA. Trimming took 1 base from V and 2 from J; bases not matched to a gene: 3. For the CDR3, the DNA is TGTGCCAGCAGCTTAGCGGGGACAGGGACCTACAATGAGCAGTTCTTC. Its protein is CASSLAGTGTYNEQFF.

The gene calls are TRBV19 and TRBJ2-7; TRBD2 matches 10 bases. With V trimmed by 7 bases and J by 3 bases, 6 bases remained unmatched. This CDR3 comprises 14 residues. Germline values: CDR1 LNHDA, CDR2 SQIVND (reference sequence). CDR3 coding DNA: TGTGCCAGTAAAAAGCGGGAGGGAAACTACGAGCAGTACTTC. This sequence encodes CASKKREGNYEQYF.

This chain joins TRBV5-1 and TRBJ2-7; no reliable D call. The CDR3 runs to 13 residues. Trimming removed 3 bases at V and 2 bases at J, with 9 bases between. The germline gives CDR1 SGHRS, CDR2 YFSETQ. The CDR3 coding sequence is TGCGCCAGCAGCTCGAGACCAACCTACGAGCAGTACTTC. Its protein product is CASSSRPTYEQYF.

This clone has only a few counts. The rearrangement uses TRBV7-9 and TRBJ2-5, with D possibly TRBD1 on 6 matching bases. Trimming pared 2 bases from V and 3 bases from J, leaving 10 bases between. CDR3 length: 14 residues. From germline, CDR1 is SEHNR and CDR2 FQNEAQ (reference sequence). The chain's CDR3 is CASSLMYREETQYF. CDR3 coding DNA: TGTGCCAGCAGCTTAATGTACAGGGAAGAGACCCAGTACTTC.

The J gene is TRBJ2-7, the V gene TRBV11-2; a weak D match, TRBD1 (6 bases). The CDR3 consists of 12 residues. With 6 bases removed from V and 5 bases from J, the gap between germline ends came to 11 bases. Per the germline V gene, CDR1 is SGHAT and CDR2 is FQNNGV. The chain's CDR3 is CASSHKGDEQYF. The CDR3 DNA reads TGTGCCAGCAGTCACAAGGGGGACGAGCAGTACTTC.

The chain employs TRBV5-1 and TRBJ1-1, with D perhaps matching TRBD1 (5 bases). The CDR3 sequence is 14 residues long. V lost 0 bases and J 4 bases, leaving 10 bases between the germline ends. CDR1 and CDR2 from the germline V gene are SGHRS and YFSETQ. CDR3 nucleotides: TGCGCCAGCAGCTTGGGCGACAGTGCCACTGAAGCTTTCTTT. Translation: CASSLGDSATEAFF.

The chain carries TRBV28 and TRBJ2-7; 9 bases map to TRBD2. J lost 0 bases, V lost 3 bases, and 9 bases had no gene match. Germline V gene data show CDR1 as MDHEN and CDR2 as SYDVKM. The CDR3 length is 17 residues. CDR3 sequence reads: CASSLASGNHYSYEQYF. DNA of the CDR3: TGTGCCAGCAGTTTGGCTAGCGGGAATCACTACTCCTACGAGCAGTACTTC. The complete variable domain, with remaining parts taken from reference TRBV28 and TRBJ2-7, reads DVKVTQSSRYLVKRTGEKVFLECVQDMDHENMFWYRQDPGLGLRLIYFSYDVKMKEKGDIPEGYSVSREKKERFSLILESASTNQTSMYLCASSLASGNHYSYEQYFGPGTRLTVT.

The sample holds a few counts of this clone. This chain connects TRBV6-6 to TRBJ2-7, with 14 bases matching TRBD2. The CDR3 is made up of 15 amino acids. The J segment lost 4 bases and the V segment lost 4 bases, leaving 3 bases of the junction unmatched. In germline, CDR1 is MNHNY, CDR2 SVGAGI (reference sequence). The CDR3 nucleotides read TGTGCCAGCAGTTTGGGACTAGCGGGAGCTTACGAGCAGTACTTC. Encoded protein: CASSLGLAGAYEQYF.

The gene calls are TRBV18 and TRBJ1-2, with a tentative D call TRBD1 (6 bases). CDR1 and CDR2 (germline): KGHSH, LQKENI. V was shortened by 6 bases and J by 0 bases, with 17 bases between the two germline ends. This CDR3 spans 16 amino acids. CDR3 nucleotides: TGTGCCAGCTCTCGGCTCCGGGACACAGCTAACTATGGCTACACCTTC. It yields the protein CASSRLRDTANYGYTF.